The clone carrying this T cell receptor (beta chain) was counted at least ten times. Its antigen remains unidentified. Donors each provided 7.5 to 10 milliliters of peripheral blood. With each sample, at least 5 micrograms of total RNA were extracted. The use of a sample-barcoded 5' primer and a J-beta primer mix characterized a second PCR of about 6 to 12 cycles. TCRdb ran MiXCR on the 5' RACE reads and lists one entry per CDR3 protein. Of around 940,000 distinct CDR3 sequences detected, about 51% appear once; the ten largest clones hold 20% to 25%. The data belong to a study of blood T cells in healthy people across ages. Study-wide points: Strongly correlated with naive T cell percentage was TCR beta diversity. Age advanced and TCR beta diversity per million T cells fell, roughly linearly.

CDR1 is LGHNA, CDR2 YSLEER, per germline. V lost 0 bases, J lost 7 bases, and 9 bases stayed unmatched. The CDR3 length is 16 residues. The J gene is TRBJ2-1, the V gene TRBV4-3, with 7 bases matching TRBD2. This receptor was identified in a woman in her sixties in good health. Input material: blood. The CDR3 DNA is TGCGCCAGCAGCCAAGATTGGAGCGGGGTACAGAATGAGCAGTTCTTC. Amino acids: CASSQDWSGVQNEQFF.